This TCR beta chain is drawn from a study of regulatory T cells in long-lasting Graves disease. Whole-study context: Positive TSH receptor antibodies alongside over 5 years of antithyroid drugs were what marked Graves' disease as persistent.

Time point: persistent/refractory GD, antithyroid drugs over 5 years with positive TRAb. PBMC-derived RNA was used for the TCR library. This clonotype was counted at least ten times. Library construction for TCR beta used iRepertoire HTBI primers and Arm-PCR of CDR3 regions. TCRdb itself ran the multiplex PCR reads through MiXCR, one entry per CDR3 protein. The table lists 400,000 or so distinct CDR3 sequences, roughly a quarter of them singletons. Trimming removed 0 bases at V and 1 base at J, with 9 bases between. The CDR3 length is 15 residues. The germline CDR1 and CDR2 sequences are ENHRY and SYGVKD.

The V gene is TRBV10-3, the J gene TRBJ1-1; D is unclear. The sequenced sample was peripheral blood mononuclear cells (PBMCs), obtained when the disease was refractory, from a patient treated with antithyroid drugs. This clonotype originated in a female donor with Graves disease. CDR3 DNA: TGTGCCATCAGTGAGTCGAGGTTCGGGAACACTGAAGCTTTCTTT. Translation: CAISESRFGNTEAFF.